This T cell receptor (beta chain) was sequenced in a study of T-cell reconstitution after alpha-beta-depleted transplantation in children. The study, taken as a whole, reports: High day-60 TCRbeta diversity in some patients came from surviving recipient T cells and thymic progenitors. At one year after transplant, newly produced T cells mostly accounted for T-cell counts and diversity. Reportedly, only several hundred clones from non-depleted graft cells drove alpha-beta T-cell counts at about two months.

The TCRbeta library was prepared with unique molecular identifiers. Each CDR3 protein is one row after TCRdb ran MiXCR on the PCR reads. The sample carries about 100,000 distinct CDR3 sequences, roughly 7.6% recorded once. The CDR3 is 18 residues long. Germline CDR1 is LGHDT and CDR2 is YNNKEL (reference sequence). V lost 1 base and J lost 1; bases outside the gene matches: 11. This clonotype was seen only a few times. The antigen remains undetermined. Sequencing was performed on PBMCs, taken before TCRalphabeta/CD19-depleted stem cell transplant. The receptor comes from a boy aged 2 to 10 with acute lymphoblastic leukemia, due to receive a stem cell transplant. The rearrangement links TRBV3-1 to TRBJ2-5; TRBD2 aligns across 8 bases. CDR3 nucleotides: TGTGCCAGCAGCCAAGTCCCTACGGGGGGGTACCCCCAAGAGACCCAGTACTTC. This codes for CASSQVPTGGYPQETQYF.